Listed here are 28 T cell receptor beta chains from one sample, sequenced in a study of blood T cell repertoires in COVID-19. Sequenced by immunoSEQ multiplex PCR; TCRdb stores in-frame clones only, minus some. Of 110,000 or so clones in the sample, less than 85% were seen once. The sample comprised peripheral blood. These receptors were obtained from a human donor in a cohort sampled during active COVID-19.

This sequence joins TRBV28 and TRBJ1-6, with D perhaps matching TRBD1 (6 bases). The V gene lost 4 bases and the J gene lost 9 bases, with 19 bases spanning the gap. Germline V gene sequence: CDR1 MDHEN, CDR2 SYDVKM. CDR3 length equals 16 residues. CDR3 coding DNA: TGTGCCAGCAGTTGGGTCAGGCCAGGGGCGGGTTCACCCCTCCACTTT. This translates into CASSWVRPGAGSPLHF.

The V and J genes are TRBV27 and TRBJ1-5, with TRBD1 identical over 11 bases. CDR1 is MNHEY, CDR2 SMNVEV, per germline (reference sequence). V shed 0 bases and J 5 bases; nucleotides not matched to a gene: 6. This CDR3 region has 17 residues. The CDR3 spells CASSLSPGQGVHQPQHF. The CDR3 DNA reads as TGTGCCAGCAGTTTATCCCCGGGACAGGGGGTTCATCAGCCCCAGCATTTT.

The CDR3 loop reads CASSIGYEQYF. CDR3 nucleotide sequence: TGTGCCAGTAGTATCGGGTACGAGCAGTACTTC. The genes are TRBV19 and TRBJ2-7; D gene uncertain. Germline V gives CDR1 LNHDA, CDR2 SQIVND (reference sequence). The V end was cut by 3 bases, the J end by 4 bases, with 4 bases between. The CDR3 loop spans 11 amino acids. Supplemented by reference TRBV19 and TRBJ2-7, the full variable domain reads DGGITQSPKYLFRKEGQNVTLSCEQNLNHDAMYWYRQDPGQGLRLIYYSQIVNDFQKGDIAEGYSVSREKKESFPLTVTSAQKNPTAFYLCASSIGYEQYFGPGTRLTVT.

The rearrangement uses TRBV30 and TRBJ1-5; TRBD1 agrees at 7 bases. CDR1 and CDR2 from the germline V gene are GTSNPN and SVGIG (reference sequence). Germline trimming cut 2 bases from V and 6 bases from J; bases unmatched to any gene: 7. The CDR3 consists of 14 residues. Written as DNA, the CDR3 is TGTGCCTGGAGTATCCGACAGGGAGCTCAGCCCCAGCATTTT. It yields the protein CAWSIRQGAQPQHF.

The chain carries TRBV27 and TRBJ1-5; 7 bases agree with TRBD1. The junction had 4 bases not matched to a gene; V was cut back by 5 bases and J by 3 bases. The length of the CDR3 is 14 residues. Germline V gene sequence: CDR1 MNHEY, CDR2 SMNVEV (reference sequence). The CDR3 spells CASSRQGSNQPQHF. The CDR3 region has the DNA TGTGCCAGCAGTCGACAGGGTTCCAATCAGCCCCAGCATTTT.

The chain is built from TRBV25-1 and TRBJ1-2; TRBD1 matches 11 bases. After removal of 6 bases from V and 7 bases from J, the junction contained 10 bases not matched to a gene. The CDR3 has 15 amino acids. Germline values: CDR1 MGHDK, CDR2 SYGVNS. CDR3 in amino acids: CASSTKPGTGGGYTF. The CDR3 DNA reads TGTGCCAGCAGCACCAAACCCGGGACAGGGGGTGGCTACACCTTC.

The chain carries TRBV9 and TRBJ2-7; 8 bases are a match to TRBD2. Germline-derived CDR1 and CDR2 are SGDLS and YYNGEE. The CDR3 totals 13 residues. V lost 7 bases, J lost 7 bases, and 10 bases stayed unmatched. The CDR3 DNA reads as TGTGCCAGCTCAAAAGCGGGGGTGATGGAGCAGTACTTC. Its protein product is CASSKAGVMEQYF.

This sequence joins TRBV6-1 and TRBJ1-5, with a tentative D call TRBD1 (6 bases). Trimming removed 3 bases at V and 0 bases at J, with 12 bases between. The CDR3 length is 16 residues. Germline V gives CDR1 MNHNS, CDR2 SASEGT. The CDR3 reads CASSERGRGSNQPQHF. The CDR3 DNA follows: TGTGCCAGCAGTGAGAGGGGGAGGGGTAGCAATCAGCCCCAGCATTTT.

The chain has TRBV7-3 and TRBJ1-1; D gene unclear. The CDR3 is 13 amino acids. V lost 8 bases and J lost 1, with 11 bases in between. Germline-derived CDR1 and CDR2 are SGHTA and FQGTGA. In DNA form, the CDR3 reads TGTGCCAGCTCGACCAGGCCGAACACTGAAGCTTTCTTT. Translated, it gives CASSTRPNTEAFF.

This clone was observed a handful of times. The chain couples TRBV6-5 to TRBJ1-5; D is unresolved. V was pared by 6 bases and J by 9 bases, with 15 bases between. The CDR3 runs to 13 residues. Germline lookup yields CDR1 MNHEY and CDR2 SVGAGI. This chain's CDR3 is CASRMEHLWPQHF. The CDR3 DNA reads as TGTGCCAGCAGGATGGAGCATCTTTGGCCCCAGCATTTT.

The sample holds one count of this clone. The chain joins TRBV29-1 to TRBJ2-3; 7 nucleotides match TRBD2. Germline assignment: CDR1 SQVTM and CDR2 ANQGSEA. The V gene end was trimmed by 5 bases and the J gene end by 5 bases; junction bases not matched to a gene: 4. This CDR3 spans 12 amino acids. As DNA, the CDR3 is TGCAGCGTTCTCCCTAGCGGAGATACGCAGTATTTT. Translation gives CSVLPSGDTQYF.

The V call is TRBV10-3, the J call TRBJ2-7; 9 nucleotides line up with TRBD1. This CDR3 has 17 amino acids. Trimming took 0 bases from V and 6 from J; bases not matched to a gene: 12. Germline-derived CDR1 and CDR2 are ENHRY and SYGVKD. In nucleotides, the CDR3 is TGTGCCATCAGTGAGTCTGGGGGGACAGGGCTGCCGGTCGAGCAGTACTTC. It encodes CAISESGGTGLPVEQYF.

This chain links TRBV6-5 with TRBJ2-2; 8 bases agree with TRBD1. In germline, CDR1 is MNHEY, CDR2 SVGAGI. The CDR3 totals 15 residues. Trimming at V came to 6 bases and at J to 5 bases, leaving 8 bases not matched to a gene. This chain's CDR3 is CASSDRGTGTGELFF. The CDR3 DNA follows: TGTGCCAGCAGCGACAGGGGCACAGGGACCGGGGAGCTGTTTTTT.

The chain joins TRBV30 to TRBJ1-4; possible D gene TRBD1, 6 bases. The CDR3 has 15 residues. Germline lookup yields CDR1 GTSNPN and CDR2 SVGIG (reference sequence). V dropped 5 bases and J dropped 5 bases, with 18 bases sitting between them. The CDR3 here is CAWRKGDLVNEKLFF. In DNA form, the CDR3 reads TGTGCCTGGCGAAAGGGGGACCTCGTGAATGAAAAACTGTTTTTT.

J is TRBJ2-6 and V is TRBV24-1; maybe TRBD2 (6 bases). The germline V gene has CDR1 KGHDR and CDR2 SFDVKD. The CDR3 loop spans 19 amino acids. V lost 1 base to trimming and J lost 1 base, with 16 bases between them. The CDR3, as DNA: TGTGCCACCAGTGATTTTAAGGGAGGAACTAAATCTGGGGCCAACGTCCTGACTTTC. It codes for CATSDFKGGTKSGANVLTF.

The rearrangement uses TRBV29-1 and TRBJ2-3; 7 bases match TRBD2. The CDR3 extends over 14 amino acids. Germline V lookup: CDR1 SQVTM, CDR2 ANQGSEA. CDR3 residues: CSCDRGDSTDTQYF. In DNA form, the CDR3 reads TGCAGTTGTGATCGGGGGGACTCCACAGATACGCAGTATTTT.

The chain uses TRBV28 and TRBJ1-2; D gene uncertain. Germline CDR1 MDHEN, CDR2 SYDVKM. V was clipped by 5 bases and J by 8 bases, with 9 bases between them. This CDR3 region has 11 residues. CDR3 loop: CASSTGWGYTF. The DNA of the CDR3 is TGTGCCAGCAGTACCGGGTGGGGCTACACCTTC.

Written as DNA, the CDR3 is TGCGCCAGCAGCGACGGACAGGTAGGATCCTACGAGCAGTACTTC. Its protein product is CASSDGQVGSYEQYF. V and J are TRBV5-1 and TRBJ2-7, with 7 bases that match TRBD1. This CDR3 comprises 15 residues. V lost 4 bases to trimming and J lost 1 base; unmatched junction nucleotides: 8. Germline CDR1 SGHRS, CDR2 YFSETQ.

CDR3: CASSLDFGEDEQFF. CDR3 DNA sequence: TGTGCCAGCTCACTCGACTTCGGAGAGGATGAGCAGTTCTTC. The chain recombines TRBV18 with TRBJ2-1, with D unclear. Trimming took off 4 bases at V and 8 bases at J, with 15 bases between the two ends. CDR3 length: 14 residues. The germline V gene encodes CDR1 KGHSH and CDR2 LQKENI.

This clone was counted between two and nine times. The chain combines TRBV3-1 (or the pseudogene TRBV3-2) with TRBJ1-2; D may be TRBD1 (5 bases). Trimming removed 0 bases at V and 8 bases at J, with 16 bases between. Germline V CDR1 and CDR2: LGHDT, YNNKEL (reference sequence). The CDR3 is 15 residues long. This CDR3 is CASSQDWGREGGYTF. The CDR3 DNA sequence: TGTGCCAGCAGCCAAGACTGGGGCAGGGAAGGCGGCTACACCTTC.

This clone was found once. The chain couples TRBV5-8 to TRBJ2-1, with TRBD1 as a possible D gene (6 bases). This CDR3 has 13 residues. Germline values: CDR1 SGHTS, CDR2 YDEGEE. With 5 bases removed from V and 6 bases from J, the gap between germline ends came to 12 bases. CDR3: CASRARGGNEQFF. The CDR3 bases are TGTGCCAGCAGGGCGAGAGGGGGCAATGAGCAGTTCTTC. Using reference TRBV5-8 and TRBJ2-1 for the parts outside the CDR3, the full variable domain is EAGVTQSPTHLIKTRGQQATLRCSPISGHTSVYWYQQALGLGLQFLLWYDEGEERNRGNFPPRFSGRQFPNYSSELNVNALELEDSALYLCASRARGGNEQFFGPGTRLTVL.

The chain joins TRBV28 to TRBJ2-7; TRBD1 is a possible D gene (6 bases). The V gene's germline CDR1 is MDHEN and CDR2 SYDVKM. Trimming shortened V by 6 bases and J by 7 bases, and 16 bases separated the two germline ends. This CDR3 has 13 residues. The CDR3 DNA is TGTGCCAGCAGCCCCCCGCAGGGGTTGGAGCAGTACTTC. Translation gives CASSPPQGLEQYF.

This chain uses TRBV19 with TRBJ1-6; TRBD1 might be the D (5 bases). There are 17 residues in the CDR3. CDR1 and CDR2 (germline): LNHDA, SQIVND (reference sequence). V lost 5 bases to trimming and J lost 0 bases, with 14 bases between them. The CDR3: CASSPSTVSSYNSPLHF. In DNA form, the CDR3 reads TGTGCCAGTAGTCCTTCGACAGTGAGCTCCTATAATTCACCCCTCCACTTT.

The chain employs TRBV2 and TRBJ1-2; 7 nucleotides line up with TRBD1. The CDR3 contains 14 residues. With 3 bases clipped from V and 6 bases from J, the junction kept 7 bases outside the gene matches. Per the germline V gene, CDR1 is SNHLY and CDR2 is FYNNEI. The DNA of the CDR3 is TGTGCCAGCAGTGACCCGCGACAGGGTAATGGCTACACCTTC. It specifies CASSDPRQGNGYTF.

This CDR3 reads CASSLVLGGGLSNEQFF. The CDR3 DNA reads TGTGCCAGCAGCTTAGTTCTGGGGGGGGGACTGTCCAATGAGCAGTTCTTC. The J gene is TRBJ2-1, the V gene TRBV7-2; 7 bases align to TRBD2. CDR1 and CDR2 from the germline V gene are SGHTA and FQGNSA. This CDR3 comprises 17 residues. The V and J ends lost 1 base and 6 bases, in that order; junction bases with no gene match: 12.

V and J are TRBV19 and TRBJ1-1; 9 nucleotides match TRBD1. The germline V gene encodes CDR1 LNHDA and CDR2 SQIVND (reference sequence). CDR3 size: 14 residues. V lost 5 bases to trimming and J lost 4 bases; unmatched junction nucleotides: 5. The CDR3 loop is CASSGDRAGTEAFF. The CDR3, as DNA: TGTGCCAGTAGTGGGGACAGGGCGGGCACTGAAGCTTTCTTT.

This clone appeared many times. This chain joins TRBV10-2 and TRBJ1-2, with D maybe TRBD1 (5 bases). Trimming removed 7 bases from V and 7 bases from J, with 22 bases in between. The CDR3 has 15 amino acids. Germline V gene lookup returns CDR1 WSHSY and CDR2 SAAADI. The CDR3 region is CASISRRGEGSGYTF. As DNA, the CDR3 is TGCGCCAGCATCTCGAGACGGGGGGAAGGGAGTGGCTACACCTTC.

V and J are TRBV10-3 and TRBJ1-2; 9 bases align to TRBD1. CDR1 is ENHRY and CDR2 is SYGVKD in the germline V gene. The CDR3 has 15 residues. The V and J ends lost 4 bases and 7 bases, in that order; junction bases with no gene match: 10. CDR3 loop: CAISAATGGGGGYTF. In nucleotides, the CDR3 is TGTGCCATCAGTGCGGCGACAGGGGGGGGTGGTGGCTACACCTTC.